Many counts were recorded for the clone carrying this T cell receptor beta chain. Its specificity is not known. Deletions cut 7 bases from V and 3 bases from J, with 13 bases between. Germline CDR1 SNHLY, CDR2 FYNNEI. The CDR3 covers 13 residues. This entry is derived from a study of blood T cells in healthy people across ages. Sample-barcoded 5' priming and a J-beta primer mix drove a second PCR of 7 to 11 cycles. TCRdb re-analysed the 5' RACE reads in MiXCR, keeping a single row per CDR3 protein. The sample has fewer than 750,000 distinct CDR3 sequences, under 65% seen once; the top ten hold roughly 13%. Points from the study as a whole: The study regarded diversity estimates from one million T cells as underestimates.

The sequenced material came from blood. J is TRBJ2-7 and V is TRBV2, with D perhaps TRBD1 or TRBD2 (6 bases each). The sequence was obtained from a woman over 75 in good health. The CDR3 nucleotides are TGTGCCAGCACGCGGGACACTAACTACGAGCAGTACTTC. Protein sequence: CASTRDTNYEQYF.